The clone carrying this TCR beta chain was counted at least ten times. This specimen belongs to a study of T cells after yellow fever vaccination. V was pared by 5 bases and J by 6 bases, with 24 bases between. The CDR3 extends over 17 amino acids. Looked up from germline, CDR1 is SGHTA and CDR2 is FQGNSA. TCRdb redid the calling of the 5' RACE reads with MiXCR, one entry per CDR3 protein. Of 27,000 or so distinct CDR3 sequences in the sample, around 4.3% were seen once. The sequencing used PBMCs, either bulk or a sorted T-cell subset (CD4+, CD8+, memory, or dextramer-sorted; not recorded which), collected on the day of the yellow fever booster vaccination. V and J are TRBV7-2 and TRBJ2-3; D is perhaps TRBD1 (7 bases). The TCR comes from a man aged 18 to 29 who received the YFV17D yellow fever vaccine. CDR3 nucleotide sequence: TGTGCCAGCAGCCGACAAAAGGGCAGGGGGGCTAGGGATACGCAGTATTTT. Translating gives CASSRQKGRGARDTQYF.